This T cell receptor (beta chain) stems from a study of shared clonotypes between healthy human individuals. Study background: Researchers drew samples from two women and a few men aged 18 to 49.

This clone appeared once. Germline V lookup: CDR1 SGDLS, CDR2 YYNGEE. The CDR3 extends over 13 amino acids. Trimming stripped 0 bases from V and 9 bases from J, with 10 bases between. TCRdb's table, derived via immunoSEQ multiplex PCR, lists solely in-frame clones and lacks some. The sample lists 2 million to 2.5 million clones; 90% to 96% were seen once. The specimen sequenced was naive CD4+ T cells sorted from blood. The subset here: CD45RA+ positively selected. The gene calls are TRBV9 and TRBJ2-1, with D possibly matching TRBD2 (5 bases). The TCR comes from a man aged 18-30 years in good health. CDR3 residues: CASSVEPGIEQFF. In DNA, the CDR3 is TGTGCCAGCAGCGTAGAACCGGGAATTGAGCAGTTCTTC.